These T cell receptor beta chains were read from a single sample in a study of regulatory T cells in long-lasting Graves disease. MiXCR, applied by TCRdb to the multiplex PCR reads, yields one record per CDR3 protein. The table has a few hundred thousand distinct CDR3 sequences, approximately 14% seen once; the top ten hold roughly 15%. The sample also formed part of further work on T cells in Graves' hyperthyroidism and ophthalmopathy.

Sequencing used peripheral blood mononuclear cells (PBMCs), obtained at new diagnosis, from a patient treated with antithyroid drugs. The receptors shown here come from a woman aged 45-65 years with Graves disease. CDR3s include the opening cysteine and the closing phenylalanine or tryptophan. D genes are given only for firm matches. Rows give clone size only sometimes, using once, few, many, or a class for an expanded clone.

v_gene: TRBV5-1
j_gene: TRBJ2-3
d_gene: -
abundance: many
CDR3aa: CASSAGRGPAGDTQYF
CDR3nt: TGCGCCAGCAGCGCCGGTAGGGGGCCAGCGGGGGATACGCAGTATTTT

v_gene: TRBV18
j_gene: TRBJ1-1
d_gene: -
abundance: -
CDR3aa: CASSPQQGSNTEAFF
CDR3nt: TGTGCCAGCTCACCACAACAAGGATCAAACACTGAAGCTTTCTTT

v_gene: TRBV29-1
j_gene: TRBJ1-6
d_gene: -
abundance: many
CDR3aa: CSASDGESYNSPLHF
CDR3nt: TGCAGCGCCTCGGATGGGGAATCCTATAATTCACCCCTCCACTTT

v_gene: TRBV12-3/TRBV12-4
j_gene: TRBJ2-7
d_gene: -
abundance: -
CDR3aa: CASSLKPGPSYEQYF
CDR3nt: TGTGCCAGCAGTTTAAAGCCGGGTCCCTCCTACGAGCAGTACTTC

v_gene: TRBV6-1
j_gene: TRBJ1-2
d_gene: -
abundance: many
CDR3aa: CASETVGAGYTF
CDR3nt: TGTGCCAGCGAAACCGTGGGGGCTGGCTACACCTTC

v_gene: TRBV10-3
j_gene: TRBJ1-3
d_gene: -
abundance: -
CDR3aa: CAISESKNSGNTIYF
CDR3nt: TGTGCCATCAGTGAGTCGAAGAACTCTGGAAACACCATATATTTT

v_gene: TRBV6-1
j_gene: TRBJ2-5
d_gene: TRBD1
abundance: few
CDR3aa: CASSTQGYQETQYF
CDR3nt: TGTGCCAGCAGCACACAGGGGTACCAAGAGACCCAGTACTTC

v_gene: TRBV28
j_gene: TRBJ2-7
d_gene: -
abundance: few
CDR3aa: CASRGQHPSYEQYF
CDR3nt: TGTGCCAGCAGAGGACAGCACCCCTCCTACGAGCAGTACTTC

v_gene: TRBV20-1
j_gene: TRBJ2-1
d_gene: -
abundance: few
CDR3aa: CSARARRGRDFYNEQFF
CDR3nt: TGCAGTGCTAGAGCGAGGCGAGGGCGGGACTTTTACAATGAGCAGTTCTTC

v_gene: TRBV27
j_gene: TRBJ2-2
d_gene: -
abundance: few
CDR3aa: CASSFRTSNTGELFF
CDR3nt: TGTGCCAGCAGTTTTAGGACGTCGAACACCGGGGAGCTGTTTTTT

v_gene: TRBV4-1
j_gene: TRBJ2-5
d_gene: TRBD2
abundance: -
CDR3aa: CASSQWSGSQETQYF
CDR3nt: TGCGCCAGCAGCCAATGGAGCGGGAGCCAAGAGACCCAGTACTTC

v_gene: TRBV10-3
j_gene: TRBJ2-6
d_gene: TRBD1
abundance: -
CDR3aa: CAISENVGQGATGANVLTF
CDR3nt: TGTGCCATCAGTGAAAACGTGGGGCAGGGGGCAACTGGGGCCAACGTCCTGACTTTC

v_gene: TRBV11-2
j_gene: TRBJ2-3
d_gene: TRBD2
abundance: many
CDR3aa: CASSLVVTSDPDTQYF
CDR3nt: TGTGCCAGCAGCTTAGTTGTGACTAGCGACCCAGATACGCAGTATTTT